The sequence of this TCR beta chain was determined in a study of OX40 agonist ivuxolimab in advanced cancers. Findings and caveats of the study: The study observed clonal expansion of CD4+ and CD8+ blood T cells by week 6 at 0.1 to 3.0 mg/kg. Patients who responded partially at 0.1-3.0 mg/kg showed clonal expansion ranking among the lowest.

Repertoires were generated with immunoSEQ multiplex PCR, while TCRdb's copy carries only in-frame clones and drops some. The sample records tens of thousands of clones, approximately 90% being singletons. Blood sampling took place at baseline, cycle 4 day 1, and cycle 7 day 1. CDR1 and CDR2 from the germline V gene are MNHNS and SASEGT. The CDR3 is 14 residues long. V was pared by 3 bases and J by 4 bases, with 4 bases of the junction left unmatched. Points on this clone: Antigen unknown.

The TCR comes from an adult with an advanced solid tumor such as melanoma, head and neck, liver or kidney cancer. The sample here was CD4+ or CD8+ T cells sorted from blood, taken in a trial of the OX40 agonist ivuxolimab. The chain employs TRBV6-1 and TRBJ2-5, with 8 bases identical to TRBD2. CDR3: CASSEGLVAETQYF. CDR3 nucleotide sequence: TGTGCCAGCAGTGAGGGACTAGTGGCAGAGACCCAGTACTTC.